The sequence of this T cell receptor beta chain was determined in a study of technical replicates of blood from four donors. From germline, CDR1 is SGHDN and CDR2 FVKESK. V trimming: 4 bases; J trimming: 2 bases; junction bases outside the gene matches: 6. The CDR3 length is 16 residues. The repertoire was sequenced with immunoSEQ multiplex PCR; TCRdb's copy has only in-frame clones and lacks some. The sample shows some 68,000 clones, about 95% of them seen only once. The clonotype originates from a human donor in good health. The sequenced sample consisted of T cells isolated from PBMCs. The rearrangement joins TRBV14 to TRBJ1-1; 11 bases agree with TRBD1. In DNA form, the CDR3 reads TGTGCCAGCAGCCCAGTCGGACAGGGGGCAAACACTGAAGCTTTCTTT. Protein sequence: CASSPVGQGANTEAFF.